Each of the 13 T cell receptor beta chains below was sequenced from the same sample in a study of blood T cell repertoires in COVID-19. TCRdb's copy holds only in-frame clones and misses some; the assay was immunoSEQ multiplex PCR. The sample has about 24,000 clones; roughly nine tenths are singletons. Sequences were obtained from peripheral blood. These receptors originate from a human donor in a cohort sampled during active COVID-19.

This chain connects TRBV10-3 to TRBJ2-1; D may be TRBD1 (5 bases). The CDR3 covers 15 residues. Trimming cost V 0 bases and J 5 bases, with 11 bases left between them. CDR1 and CDR2 from the germline V gene are ENHRY and SYGVKD. The CDR3, as DNA: TGTGCCATCAGTGAGTCAAAAGGGGCCCACAATGAGCAGTTCTTC. It specifies CAISESKGAHNEQFF.

The J gene is TRBJ1-2, the V gene TRBV25-1, with D tentatively TRBD1 (5 bases). The CDR3 length is 12 residues. Per the germline V gene, CDR1 is MGHDK and CDR2 is SYGVNS. V was clipped by 4 bases and J by 8 bases, with 11 bases between them. The CDR3 region is CASSAGYKGYTF. The DNA for the CDR3 is TGTGCCAGCAGTGCAGGGTATAAGGGCTACACCTTC.

V and J are TRBV14 and TRBJ2-1; 9 bases line up with TRBD1. Germline loops: CDR1 SGHDN, CDR2 FVKESK. The V and J ends lost 5 bases and 10 bases, in that order; junction bases with no gene match: 6. This CDR3 has 13 residues. CDR3 residues: CASSATGGWEQFF. The CDR3 DNA reads as TGTGCCAGCAGCGCCACAGGGGGCTGGGAGCAGTTCTTC.

This chain's CDR3 is CASRDRGDGGELFF. For the CDR3, the DNA is TGCGCCAGCCGCGACAGGGGGGACGGCGGGGAGCTGTTTTTT. This chain uses TRBV5-1 with TRBJ2-2; TRBD1 aligns across 9 bases. CDR1 SGHRS and CDR2 YFSETQ come from the germline V gene. CDR3 size: 14 residues. Germline trimming cut 7 bases from V and 7 bases from J; bases unmatched to any gene: 8.

The chain has TRBV6-5 and TRBJ2-3; D possibly corresponds to TRBD2 (5 bases). CDR3 length equals 12 residues. Germline loops: CDR1 MNHEY, CDR2 SVGAGI. The CDR3 DNA reads as TGTGCTTCTAGCCCTAGCACAGATACGCAGTATTTT. Residues: CASSPSTDTQYF.

The chain has TRBV2 and TRBJ2-3, with a tentative D call TRBD2 (6 bases). This CDR3 comprises 14 residues. With 7 bases removed from V and 1 base from J, the gap between germline ends came to 12 bases. CDR1 is SNHLY, CDR2 FYNNEI, per germline. CDR3 sequence reads: CASNRDSRTDTQYF. As DNA, the CDR3 is TGTGCCAGCAACCGGGACTCCCGCACAGATACGCAGTATTTT.

The chain has TRBV18 and TRBJ1-1, with TRBD1 matching over 7 bases. Germline trimming cut 5 bases from V and 1 base from J; bases unmatched to any gene: 10. The CDR3 is 16 residues long. Germline loops: CDR1 KGHSH, CDR2 LQKENI. CDR3 protein: CASSLTGDFKNTEAFF. DNA for the CDR3: TGTGCCAGCTCATTAACAGGGGACTTTAAGAACACTGAAGCTTTCTTT.

In its sample, this clone was seen once. This chain links TRBV13 with TRBJ1-6, with 8 bases matching TRBD1. The germline V gene has CDR1 PRHDT and CDR2 FYEKMQ (reference sequence). The CDR3 sequence is 16 residues long. With V trimmed by 2 bases and J by 6 bases, 6 bases remained unmatched. The CDR3 nucleotides read TGTGCCAGCAGCTTATTAACAGGGGGACCTAATTCACCCCTCCACTTT. It specifies CASSLLTGGPNSPLHF.

The V gene is TRBV15, the J gene TRBJ2-5; possible D gene TRBD2, 7 bases. In germline, CDR1 is LNHNV, CDR2 YYDKDF (reference sequence). The CDR3 extends over 16 amino acids. V lost 0 bases and J 4 bases, leaving 15 bases between the germline ends. DNA of the CDR3: TGTGCCACCAGCAGAGATGGTGGGGAGGGGGGAGAGACCCAGTACTTC. The encoded protein is CATSRDGGEGGETQYF.

The DNA for the CDR3 is TGCGCCAGCCAAATTCAGACAGGGACGGGCACTGAAGCTTTCTTT. Its protein is CASQIQTGTGTEAFF. The genes are TRBV5-1 and TRBJ1-1; 7 bases match TRBD1. Trimming took 7 bases from V and 4 from J; bases not matched to a gene: 13. Looked up from germline, CDR1 is SGHRS and CDR2 is YFSETQ. The length of the CDR3 is 15 residues.

CDR3 sequence: CASRADRSNEKLFF. DNA of the CDR3: TGTGCCAGCAGGGCGGACAGGTCTAATGAAAAACTGTTTTTT. The genes are TRBV6-6 and TRBJ1-4; 7 bases are a match to TRBD1. V lost 6 bases to trimming and J lost 3 bases; unmatched junction nucleotides: 4. CDR1 is MNHNY, CDR2 SVGAGI, per germline (reference sequence). This CDR3 is built from 14 residues.

The chain has TRBV15 and TRBJ2-7, with 7 bases aligning to TRBD1. The CDR3 extends over 16 amino acids. Germline-derived CDR1 and CDR2 are LNHNV and YYDKDF (reference sequence). J was trimmed by 3 bases and V by 0 bases; bases with no gene match: 8. DNA of the CDR3: TGTGCCACCAGCAGAGACCCGACAGGGATCTTCTACGAGCAGTACTTC. It specifies CATSRDPTGIFYEQYF.

The chain recombines TRBV7-9 with TRBJ2-7; D is possibly TRBD2 (6 bases). CDR1 is SEHNR and CDR2 is FQNEAQ in the germline V gene (reference sequence). Trimming removed 7 bases from V and 7 bases from J, with 29 bases in between. The CDR3 is 17 amino acids. CDR3 in amino acids: CASTPFGGSSGSGEQYF. DNA for the CDR3: TGTGCCAGCACTCCGTTCGGAGGGTCAAGCGGGTCGGGGGAGCAGTACTTC.